This T cell receptor (beta chain) emerged from a study of blood T cell repertoires in COVID-19. The wider study: There were acute and convalescent COVID-19 samples, and they came from the United States, Italy and Spain. The analysed material was cDNA or gDNA that came from T cells, B-cell-depleted T cells, or PBMCs.

Per germline, CDR1 SGHNT and CDR2 YYREEE (reference sequence). V was pared by 4 bases and J by 0 bases, with 3 bases of the junction left unmatched. This CDR3 comprises 14 residues. In the study's own analysis: Amplification of reference gene primers was used by the study to estimate nucleated cell counts. Produced via immunoSEQ multiplex PCR; TCRdb's table is partial and in-frame only. V, J and clone size reflect that table, while D and trimming were determined from the DNA. The sample has about 48,000 clones, approximately 80% seen once. The TCR comes from a man in his forties with acute or convalescent COVID-19. V gene TRBV5-4 combines with J gene TRBJ1-1; 7 positions agree with TRBD1. Sequencing was carried out using peripheral blood. CDR3 sequence: CASSKTGLNTEAFF. The CDR3 bases are TGTGCCAGCAGCAAGACAGGGCTGAACACTGAAGCTTTCTTT.